The entry below describes one TCR beta chain. The data were produced by immunoSEQ multiplex PCR, yet TCRdb's version contains in-frame clones alone and is incomplete. This table has 55,000 to 70,000 clones, 75% to 95% appearing once. J gave up 4 bases and V 3 bases, and 3 bases lay outside the gene matches. The CDR3 length is 15 residues. Germline CDR1 reads KGHSH; CDR2 reads LQKENI. The sample comes from a study of control samples from healthy donors and cancer patients. This clonotype was sampled from a man aged 25-45 years with colorectal cancer. J is TRBJ2-2 and V is TRBV18; 9 bases are a match to TRBD1. The sequencing input was PBMCs. The CDR3 nucleotides read TGTGCCAGCTCACCGACAGGGGGAACCACCGGGGAGCTGTTTTTT. Protein sequence: CASSPTGGTTGELFF.